This section outlines one TCR beta chain sequence together with its context. Repertoires were generated with immunoSEQ multiplex PCR, while TCRdb's copy carries only in-frame clones and drops some. The profile shows tens of thousands of clones, approximately 88% of them singletons. This record comes from a study of control samples from healthy donors and cancer patients. Per the germline V gene, CDR1 is SQVTM and CDR2 is ANQGSEA. CDR3 length: 13 residues. V shed 4 bases and J shed 1 base, with 10 bases lying between them. This clonotype originated in a woman between 50 and 59 years old with lung cancer. V gene TRBV29-1 combines with J gene TRBJ1-1; D is perhaps TRBD1 (6 bases). Material for sequencing was PBMCs. The CDR3 here is CSVVQGTNTEAFF. The CDR3 DNA is TGCAGCGTTGTTCAGGGGACGAACACTGAAGCTTTCTTT.